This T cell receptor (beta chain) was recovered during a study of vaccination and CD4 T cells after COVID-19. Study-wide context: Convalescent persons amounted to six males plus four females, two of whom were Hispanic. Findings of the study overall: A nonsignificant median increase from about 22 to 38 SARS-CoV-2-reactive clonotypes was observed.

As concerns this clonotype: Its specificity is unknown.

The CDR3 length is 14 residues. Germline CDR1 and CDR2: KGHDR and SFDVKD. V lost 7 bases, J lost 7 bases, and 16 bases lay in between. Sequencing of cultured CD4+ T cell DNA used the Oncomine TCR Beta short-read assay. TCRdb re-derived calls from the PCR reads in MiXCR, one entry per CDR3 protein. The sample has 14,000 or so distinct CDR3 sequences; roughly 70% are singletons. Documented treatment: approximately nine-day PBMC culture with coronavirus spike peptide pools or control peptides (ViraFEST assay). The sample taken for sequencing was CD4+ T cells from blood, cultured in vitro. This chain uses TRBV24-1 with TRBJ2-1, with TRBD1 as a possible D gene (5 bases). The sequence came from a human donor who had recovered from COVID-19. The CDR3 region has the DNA TGTGCCACCAGGTCGGTCAGGGTGAGGAATGAGCAGTTCTTC. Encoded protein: CATRSVRVRNEQFF.